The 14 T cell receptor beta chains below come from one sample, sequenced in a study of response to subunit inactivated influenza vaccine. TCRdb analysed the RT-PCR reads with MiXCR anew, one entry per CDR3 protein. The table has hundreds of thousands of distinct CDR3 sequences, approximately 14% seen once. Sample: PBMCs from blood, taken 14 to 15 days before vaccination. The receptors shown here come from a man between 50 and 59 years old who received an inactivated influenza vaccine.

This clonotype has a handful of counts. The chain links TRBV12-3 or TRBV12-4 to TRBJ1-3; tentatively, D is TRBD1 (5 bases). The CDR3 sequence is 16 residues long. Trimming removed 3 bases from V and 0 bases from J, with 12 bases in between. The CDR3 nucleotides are TGTGCCAGCAGTTTTCTGGGACTGAACTCTGGAAACACCATATATTTT. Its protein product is CASSFLGLNSGNTIYF.

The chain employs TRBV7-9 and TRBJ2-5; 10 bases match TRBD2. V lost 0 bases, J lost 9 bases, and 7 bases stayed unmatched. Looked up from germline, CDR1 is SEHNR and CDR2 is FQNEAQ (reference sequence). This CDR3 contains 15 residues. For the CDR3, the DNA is TGTGCCAGCAGCTTAGCCGGGACTAGCGTTGTTGCCCAGTACTTC. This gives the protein CASSLAGTSVVAQYF.

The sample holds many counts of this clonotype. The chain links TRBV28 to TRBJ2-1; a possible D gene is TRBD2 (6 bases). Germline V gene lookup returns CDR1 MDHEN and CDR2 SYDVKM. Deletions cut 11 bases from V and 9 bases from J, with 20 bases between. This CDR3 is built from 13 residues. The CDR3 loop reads CASGVVLDAEQFF. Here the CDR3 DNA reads TGTGCCTCGGGGGTAGTCTTGGACGCTGAGCAGTTCTTC.

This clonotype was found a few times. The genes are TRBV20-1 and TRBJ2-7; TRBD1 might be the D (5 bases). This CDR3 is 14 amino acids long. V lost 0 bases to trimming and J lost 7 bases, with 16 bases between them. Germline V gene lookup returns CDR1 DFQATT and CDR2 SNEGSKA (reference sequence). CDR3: CSARDPRGIGEQYF. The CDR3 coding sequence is TGCAGTGCTAGAGACCCAAGGGGTATTGGGGAGCAGTACTTC.

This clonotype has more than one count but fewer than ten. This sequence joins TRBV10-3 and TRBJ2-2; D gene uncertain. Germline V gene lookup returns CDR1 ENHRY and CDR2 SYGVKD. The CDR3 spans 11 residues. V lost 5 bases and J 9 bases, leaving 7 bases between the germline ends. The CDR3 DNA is TGTGCCATCAGTATAGCCCGGGAGCTGTTTTTT. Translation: CAISIARELFF.

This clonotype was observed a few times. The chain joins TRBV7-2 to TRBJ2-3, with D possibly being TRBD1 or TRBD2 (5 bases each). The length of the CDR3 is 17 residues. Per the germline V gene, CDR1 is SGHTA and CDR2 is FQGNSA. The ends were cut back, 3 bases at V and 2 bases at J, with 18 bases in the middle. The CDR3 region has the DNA TGTGCCAGCAGCTTCCCTTATGGGGGAAAATACACAGATACGCAGTATTTT. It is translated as CASSFPYGGKYTDTQYF.

CDR3 in amino acids: CSAYGLGADFYEQYF. CDR3 DNA: TGCAGTGCTTACGGCCTGGGGGCAGACTTCTACGAGCAGTACTTC. The rearrangement joins TRBV20-1 to TRBJ2-7, with a tentative D call TRBD1 (6 bases). CDR1 is DFQATT and CDR2 is SNEGSKA in the germline V gene (reference sequence). V was trimmed by 5 bases and J by 3 bases, leaving 20 bases between them. CDR3 length equals 15 residues.

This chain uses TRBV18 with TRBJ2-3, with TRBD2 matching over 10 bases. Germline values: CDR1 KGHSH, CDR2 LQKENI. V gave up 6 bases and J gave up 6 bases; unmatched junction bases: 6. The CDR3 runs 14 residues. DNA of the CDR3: TGTGCCAGCTCCAACGAGCGGGGGGGCGATACGCAGTATTTT. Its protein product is CASSNERGGDTQYF.

CDR3 sequence: CASRKGRGQPQHF. The CDR3 nucleotides read TGTGCCAGCAGAAAGGGCAGGGGACAGCCCCAGCATTTT. The chain is built from TRBV6-1 and TRBJ1-5; a possible D gene is TRBD1 (6 bases). There are 13 residues in the CDR3. The germline V gene encodes CDR1 MNHNS and CDR2 SASEGT. Between the trimmed V and J ends, which lost 6 bases and 7 bases, there was a span of 13 bases.

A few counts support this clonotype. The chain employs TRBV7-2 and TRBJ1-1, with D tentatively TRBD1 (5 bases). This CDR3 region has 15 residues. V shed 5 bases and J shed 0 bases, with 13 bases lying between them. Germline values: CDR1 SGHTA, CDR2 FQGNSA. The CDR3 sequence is CASSPWDLLNTEAFF. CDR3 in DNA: TGTGCCAGCAGCCCATGGGACCTACTGAACACTGAAGCTTTCTTT.

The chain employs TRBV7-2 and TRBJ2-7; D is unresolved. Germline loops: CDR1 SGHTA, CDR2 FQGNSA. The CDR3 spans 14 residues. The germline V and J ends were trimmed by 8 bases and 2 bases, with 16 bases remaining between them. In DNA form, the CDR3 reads TGTGCCAGCGGCCAATCAGCGAGCCCCTACGAGCAGTACTTC. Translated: CASGQSASPYEQYF.

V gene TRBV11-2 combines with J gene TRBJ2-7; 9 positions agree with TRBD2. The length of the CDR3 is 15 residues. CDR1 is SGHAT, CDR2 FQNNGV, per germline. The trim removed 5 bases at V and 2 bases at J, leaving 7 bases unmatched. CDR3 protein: CASSRLAEVPYEQYF. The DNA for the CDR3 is TGTGCCAGCAGCCGACTAGCGGAAGTGCCCTACGAGCAGTACTTC.

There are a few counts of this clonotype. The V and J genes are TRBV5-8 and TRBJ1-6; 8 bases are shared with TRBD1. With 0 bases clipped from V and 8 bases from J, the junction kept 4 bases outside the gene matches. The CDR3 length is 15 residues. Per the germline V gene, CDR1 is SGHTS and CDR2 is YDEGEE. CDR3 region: CASSLGAGGYSPLHF. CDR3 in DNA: TGTGCCAGCAGCTTGGGGGCAGGGGGCTATTCACCCCTCCACTTT.

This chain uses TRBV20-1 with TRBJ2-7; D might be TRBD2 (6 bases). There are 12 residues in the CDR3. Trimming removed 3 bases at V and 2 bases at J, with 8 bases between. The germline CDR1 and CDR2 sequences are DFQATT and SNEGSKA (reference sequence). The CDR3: CSASPGAYEQYF. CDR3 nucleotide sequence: TGCAGTGCTAGCCCGGGAGCCTACGAGCAGTACTTC.